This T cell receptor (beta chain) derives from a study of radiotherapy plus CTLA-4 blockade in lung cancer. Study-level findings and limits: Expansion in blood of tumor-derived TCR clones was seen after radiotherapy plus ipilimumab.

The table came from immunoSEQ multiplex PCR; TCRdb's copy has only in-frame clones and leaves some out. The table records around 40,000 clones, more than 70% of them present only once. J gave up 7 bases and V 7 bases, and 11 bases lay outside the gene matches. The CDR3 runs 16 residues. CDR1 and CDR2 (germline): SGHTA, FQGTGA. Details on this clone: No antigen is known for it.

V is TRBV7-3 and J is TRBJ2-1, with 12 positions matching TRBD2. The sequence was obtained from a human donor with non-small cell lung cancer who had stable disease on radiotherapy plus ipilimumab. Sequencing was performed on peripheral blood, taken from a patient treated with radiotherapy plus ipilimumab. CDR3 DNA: TGTGCCAGCACCTCTCCGGAGCTAGCGGGAGGGAATGAGCAGTTCTTC. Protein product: CASTSPELAGGNEQFF.